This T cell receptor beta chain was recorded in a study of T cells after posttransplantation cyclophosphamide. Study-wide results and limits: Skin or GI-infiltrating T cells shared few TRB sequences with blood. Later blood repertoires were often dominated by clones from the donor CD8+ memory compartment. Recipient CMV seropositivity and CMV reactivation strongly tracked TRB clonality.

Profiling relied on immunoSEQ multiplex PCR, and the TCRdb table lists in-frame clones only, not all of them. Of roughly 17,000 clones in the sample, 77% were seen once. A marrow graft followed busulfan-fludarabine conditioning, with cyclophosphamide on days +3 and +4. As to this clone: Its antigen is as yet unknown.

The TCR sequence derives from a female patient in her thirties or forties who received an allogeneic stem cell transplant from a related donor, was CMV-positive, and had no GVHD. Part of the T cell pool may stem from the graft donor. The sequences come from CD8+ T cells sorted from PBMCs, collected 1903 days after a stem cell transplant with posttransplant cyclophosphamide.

The CDR3 coding sequence is TGTGCCAGCAGCTTGGGACTAGCGGGGGGGGGCACAGATACGCAGTATTTT. Translation: CASSLGLAGGGTDTQYF. The chain combines TRBV11-2 with TRBJ2-3, with TRBD2 matching over 16 bases. The CDR3 runs to 17 residues. V lost 3 bases and J lost 1; bases outside the gene matches: 1. Germline V gene sequence: CDR1 SGHAT, CDR2 FQNNGV.